This section outlines one TCR beta chain sequence together with its context. Its target is unknown. The table came from immunoSEQ multiplex PCR; TCRdb's copy has only in-frame clones and leaves some out. Of some 29,000 clones in the sample, approximately 64% were seen once. The record originates from a study of vaccination effects on CD4 cells after COVID-19. Looking at the study overall: The post-vaccine samples were taken, at the median, 72 days after the second dose.

Sequencing was preceded by expansion of antigen-specific CD4+ T cells with viral peptide pools in the ViraFEST assay. The culture ran for approximately nine days before CD4+ T cells were isolated. Two-dose BNT162b2 or mRNA-1273 vaccination was given to participants. Neither prior SARS-CoV-2 infection nor positive nucleocapsid antibodies were present in the vaccine recipients. Two million PBMC were placed in each well, which was supplemented with approximately 9.7 IU/ml IL-2 and roughly 9 ug/ml peptides. IL-2 medium was substituted for half the medium on days 3 and 7. Germline V gene lookup returns CDR1 SGDLS and CDR2 YYNGEE. V was pared by 0 bases and J by 5 bases, with 11 bases between. CDR3 length equals 14 residues.

This clonotype was sampled from a human donor who received a COVID-19 vaccine. The chain carries TRBV9 and TRBJ1-1; a weak D match, TRBD1 (5 bases). The specimen was CD4+ T cells from PBMCs cultured with SARS-CoV-2 spike peptides, collected after COVID-19 vaccination. The CDR3 nucleotides read TGTGCCAGCAGCGTAGCGCAGGGCTGGACTGAAGCTTTCTTT. This translates into CASSVAQGWTEAFF.